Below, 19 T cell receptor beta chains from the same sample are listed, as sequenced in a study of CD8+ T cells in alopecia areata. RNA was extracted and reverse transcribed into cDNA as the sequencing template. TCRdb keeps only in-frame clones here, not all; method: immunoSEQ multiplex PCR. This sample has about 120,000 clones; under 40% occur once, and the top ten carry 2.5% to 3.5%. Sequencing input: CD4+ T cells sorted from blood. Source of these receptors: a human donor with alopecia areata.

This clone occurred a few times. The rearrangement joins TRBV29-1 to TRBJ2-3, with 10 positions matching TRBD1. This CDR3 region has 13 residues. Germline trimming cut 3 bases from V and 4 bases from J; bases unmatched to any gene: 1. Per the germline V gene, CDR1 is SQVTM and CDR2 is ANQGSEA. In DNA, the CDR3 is TGCAGCGTTGACGGGACAGGGGCAGATACGCAGTATTTT. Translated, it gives CSVDGTGADTQYF.

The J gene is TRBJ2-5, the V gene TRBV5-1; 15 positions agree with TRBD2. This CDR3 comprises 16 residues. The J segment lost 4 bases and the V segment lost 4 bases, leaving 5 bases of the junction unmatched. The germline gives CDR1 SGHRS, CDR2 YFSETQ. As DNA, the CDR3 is TGCGCCAGCAGCGGAATGGGACTAGCGGGAGGAGAGACCCAGTACTTC. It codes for CASSGMGLAGGETQYF.

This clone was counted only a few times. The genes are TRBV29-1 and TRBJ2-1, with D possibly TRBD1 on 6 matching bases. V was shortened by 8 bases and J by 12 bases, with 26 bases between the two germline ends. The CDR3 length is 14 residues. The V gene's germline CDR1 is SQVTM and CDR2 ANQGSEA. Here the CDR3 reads CSYDQGHTLLGQFF. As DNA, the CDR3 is TGCAGCTACGACCAGGGACATACTTTACTCGGGCAGTTCTTC.

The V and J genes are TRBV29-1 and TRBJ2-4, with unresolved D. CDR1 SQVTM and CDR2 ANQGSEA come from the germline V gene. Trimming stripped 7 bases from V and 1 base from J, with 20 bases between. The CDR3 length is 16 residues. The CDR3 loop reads CSATVSAFVAKNIQYF. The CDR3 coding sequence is TGCAGCGCTACCGTTTCGGCCTTTGTGGCCAAAAACATTCAGTACTTC. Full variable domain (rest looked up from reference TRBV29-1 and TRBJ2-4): SAVISQKPSRDICQRGTSLTIQCQVDSQVTMMFWYRQQPGQSLTLIATANQGSEATYESGFVIDKFPISRPNLTFSTLTVSNMSPEDSSIYLCSATVSAFVAKNIQYFGAGTRLSVL.

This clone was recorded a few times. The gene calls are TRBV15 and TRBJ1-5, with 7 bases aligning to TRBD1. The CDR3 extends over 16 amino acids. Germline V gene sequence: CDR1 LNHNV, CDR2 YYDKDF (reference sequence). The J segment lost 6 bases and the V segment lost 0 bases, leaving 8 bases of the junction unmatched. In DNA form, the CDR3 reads TGTGCCACCAGCAGAGATCGGAGGGGGCTCGGTCAGCCCCAGCATTTT. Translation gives CATSRDRRGLGQPQHF.

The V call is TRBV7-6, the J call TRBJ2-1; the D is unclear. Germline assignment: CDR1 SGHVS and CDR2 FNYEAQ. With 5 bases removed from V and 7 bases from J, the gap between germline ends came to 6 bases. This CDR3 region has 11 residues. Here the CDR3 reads CASSHQNEQFF. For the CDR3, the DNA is TGTGCCAGCAGCCACCAGAATGAGCAGTTCTTC.

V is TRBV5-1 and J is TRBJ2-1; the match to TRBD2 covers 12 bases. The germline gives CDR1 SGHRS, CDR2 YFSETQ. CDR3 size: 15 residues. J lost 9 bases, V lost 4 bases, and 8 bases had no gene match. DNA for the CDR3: TGCGCCAGCAGCGACCCTAGCGGGGGGGCAGGTGAGCAGTTCTTC. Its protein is CASSDPSGGAGEQFF.

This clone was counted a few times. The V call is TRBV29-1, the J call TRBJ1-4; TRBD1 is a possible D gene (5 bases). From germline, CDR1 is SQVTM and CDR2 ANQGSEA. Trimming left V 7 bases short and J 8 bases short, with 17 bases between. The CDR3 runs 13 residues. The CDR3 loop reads CSASGTGGEKLFF. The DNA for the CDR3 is TGCAGCGCCTCCGGGACTGGGGGGGAAAAACTGTTTTTT. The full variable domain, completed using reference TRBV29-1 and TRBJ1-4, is SAVISQKPSRDICQRGTSLTIQCQVDSQVTMMFWYRQQPGQSLTLIATANQGSEATYESGFVIDKFPISRPNLTFSTLTVSNMSPEDSSIYLCSASGTGGEKLFFGSGTQLSVL.

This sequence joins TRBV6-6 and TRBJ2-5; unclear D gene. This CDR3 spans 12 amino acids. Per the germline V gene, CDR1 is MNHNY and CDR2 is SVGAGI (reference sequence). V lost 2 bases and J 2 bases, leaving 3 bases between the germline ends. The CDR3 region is CASSYRQETQYF. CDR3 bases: TGTGCCAGCAGTTACAGACAAGAGACCCAGTACTTC.

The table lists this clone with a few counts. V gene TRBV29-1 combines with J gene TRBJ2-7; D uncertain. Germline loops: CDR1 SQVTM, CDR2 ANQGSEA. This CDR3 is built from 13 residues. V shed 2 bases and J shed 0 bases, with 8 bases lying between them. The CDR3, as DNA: TGCAGCGTTGAAACCAGTTTCTCCTACGAGCAGTACTTC. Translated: CSVETSFSYEQYF.

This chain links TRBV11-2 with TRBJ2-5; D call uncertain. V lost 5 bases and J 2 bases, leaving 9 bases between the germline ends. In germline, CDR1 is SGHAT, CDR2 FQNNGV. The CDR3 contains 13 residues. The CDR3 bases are TGTGCCAGCAGCCCTGGTCCGCAAGAGACCCAGTACTTC. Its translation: CASSPGPQETQYF.

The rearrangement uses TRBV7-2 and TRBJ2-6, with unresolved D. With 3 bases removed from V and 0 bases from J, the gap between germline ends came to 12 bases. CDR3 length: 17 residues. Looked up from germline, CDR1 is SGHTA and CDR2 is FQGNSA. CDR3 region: CASSFFPVGSGANVLTF. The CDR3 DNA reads TGTGCCAGCAGCTTCTTCCCGGTCGGCTCTGGGGCCAACGTCCTGACTTTC.

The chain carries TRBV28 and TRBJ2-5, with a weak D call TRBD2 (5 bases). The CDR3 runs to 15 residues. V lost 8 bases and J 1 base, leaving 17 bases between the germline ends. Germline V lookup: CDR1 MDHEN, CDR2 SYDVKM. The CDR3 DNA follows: TGTGCCAGCGGCCTAACTAGTACCCTCCAAGAGACCCAGTACTTC. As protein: CASGLTSTLQETQYF.

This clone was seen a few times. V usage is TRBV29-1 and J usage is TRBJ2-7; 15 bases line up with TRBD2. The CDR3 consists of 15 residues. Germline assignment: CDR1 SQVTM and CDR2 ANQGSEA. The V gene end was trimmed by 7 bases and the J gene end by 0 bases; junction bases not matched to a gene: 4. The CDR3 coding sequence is TGCAGCGCCCGGACTAGCGGGAGGGTCTCCTACGAGCAGTACTTC. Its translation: CSARTSGRVSYEQYF.

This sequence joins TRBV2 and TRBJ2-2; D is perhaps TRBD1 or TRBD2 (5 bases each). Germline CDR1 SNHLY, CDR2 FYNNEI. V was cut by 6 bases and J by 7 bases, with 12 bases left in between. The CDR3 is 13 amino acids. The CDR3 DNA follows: TGTGCCAGCAGGGTGGGGGTCGGCGGGGAGCTGTTTTTT. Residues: CASRVGVGGELFF.

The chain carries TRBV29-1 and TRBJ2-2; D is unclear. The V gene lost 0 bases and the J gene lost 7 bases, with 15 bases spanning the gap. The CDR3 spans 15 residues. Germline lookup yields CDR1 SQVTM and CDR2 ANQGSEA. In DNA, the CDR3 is TGCAGCGTTGAAGACCGCACTCGTAGCATCGGGGAGCTGTTTTTT. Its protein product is CSVEDRTRSIGELFF.

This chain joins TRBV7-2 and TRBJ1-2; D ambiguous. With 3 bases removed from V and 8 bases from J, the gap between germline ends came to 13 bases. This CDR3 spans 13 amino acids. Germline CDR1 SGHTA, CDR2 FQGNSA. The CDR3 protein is CASSLPQAGGYTF. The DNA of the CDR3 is TGTGCCAGCAGCTTGCCCCAGGCAGGAGGCTACACCTTC.

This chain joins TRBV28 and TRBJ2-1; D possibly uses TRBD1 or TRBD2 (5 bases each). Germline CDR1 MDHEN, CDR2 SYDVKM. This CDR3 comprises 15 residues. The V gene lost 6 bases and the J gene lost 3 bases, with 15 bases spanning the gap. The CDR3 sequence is CASRPGPINYNEQFF. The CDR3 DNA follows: TGTGCCAGCAGGCCGGGGCCGATAAACTACAATGAGCAGTTCTTC.

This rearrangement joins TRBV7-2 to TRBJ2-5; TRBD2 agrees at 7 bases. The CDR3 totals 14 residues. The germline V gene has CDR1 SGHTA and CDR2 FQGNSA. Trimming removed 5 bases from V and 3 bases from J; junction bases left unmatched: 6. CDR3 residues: CASSQRRGEETQYF. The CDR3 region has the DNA TGTGCCAGCAGCCAACGTCGGGGGGAAGAGACCCAGTACTTC.